The entry that follows covers one TCR beta chain sequence. Germline V gives CDR1 MDHEN, CDR2 SYDVKM. The CDR3 sequence is 15 residues long. Deletions cut 7 bases from V and 5 bases from J, with 21 bases between. Authors' data handling: Estimated nucleated cell counts came from reference gene primer amplification. Produced via immunoSEQ multiplex PCR; TCRdb's table is partial and in-frame only. That table gives V, J and clone size, and the DNA gave D and trimming. This table holds some 180,000 clones, 84% found once. The source of the sample is a study of blood T cell repertoires in COVID-19. Study overall: Acute and convalescent COVID-19 samples came from the United States, Italy and Spain. The cDNA or gDNA used as material had been derived from T cells, B-cell-depleted T cells, or PBMCs.

This sequence originates from a man between 65 and 85 years old with active or convalescent COVID-19. This chain uses TRBV28 with TRBJ2-7; D might be TRBD2 (6 bases). Material for sequencing was peripheral blood. For the CDR3, the DNA is TGTGCCAGCACCAGTTTCCCCTCGGGGGACCACGAGCAGTACTTC. As protein: CASTSFPSGDHEQYF.